A single sample gave rise to the 16 T cell receptor beta chains below, sequenced in a study of CD4+ T cells in melanoma. Clones were sequenced by immunoSEQ multiplex PCR, and TCRdb holds only the in-frame ones, with some missing. The table lists around 100,000 clones, 92% of them singletons. Source material: peripheral blood. The receptors here all came from a human donor with melanoma.

The CDR3 loop is CASRYFSRETQYF. The CDR3 DNA reads TGTGCCAGCAGATATTTCTCTCGGGAGACCCAGTACTTC. The gene calls are TRBV5-6 and TRBJ2-5; D uncertain. Between the trimmed V and J ends, which lost 5 bases and 5 bases, there was a span of 13 bases. The germline V gene encodes CDR1 SGHDT and CDR2 YYEEEE. CDR3 length equals 13 residues.

The genes are TRBV5-8 and TRBJ1-1; unclear D gene. Trimming left V 3 bases short and J 2 bases short, with 14 bases between. Germline V gives CDR1 SGHTS, CDR2 YDEGEE. The CDR3 sequence is 15 residues long. CDR3 nucleotide sequence: TGTGCCAGCAGCTCGATACATGCCATTAACACTGAAGCTTTCTTT. It specifies CASSSIHAINTEAFF.

V gene TRBV7-9 combines with J gene TRBJ2-7; 7 nucleotides align to TRBD2. Looked up from germline, CDR1 is SEHNR and CDR2 is FQNEAQ (reference sequence). V lost 4 bases to trimming and J lost 7 bases; unmatched junction nucleotides: 22. The CDR3 contains 18 residues. CDR3 in DNA: TGTGCCAGCAGCTCCCCCGGCGGGGGTTGGCAGTTTTATCCAGAGCAGTACTTC. Encoded protein: CASSSPGGGWQFYPEQYF.

CDR3 in amino acids: CASSQAGTGQETQYF. CDR3 nucleotides: TGTGCCAGCAGCCAGGCCGGGACAGGGCAAGAGACCCAGTACTTC. This chain connects TRBV4-2 to TRBJ2-5, with 9 bases that match TRBD1. V shed 3 bases and J 2 bases; nucleotides not matched to a gene: 4. CDR3 size: 15 residues. In germline, CDR1 is LGHNA, CDR2 YNFKEQ.

The V call is TRBV29-1, the J call TRBJ2-1; the match to TRBD2 covers 15 bases. V lost 3 bases and J lost 0; bases outside the gene matches: 3. Germline V gene lookup returns CDR1 SQVTM and CDR2 ANQGSEA. CDR3 length: 17 residues. In DNA, the CDR3 is TGCAGCGTTGAGGGACTAGCGGGAGGAGGCTCCTACAATGAGCAGTTCTTC. Translated, it gives CSVEGLAGGGSYNEQFF.

The chain joins TRBV11-2 to TRBJ1-4; 7 bases are a match to TRBD1. The CDR3 runs to 14 residues. The germline gives CDR1 SGHAT, CDR2 FQNNGV. The junction had 6 bases not matched to a gene; V was cut back by 6 bases and J by 5 bases. The DNA for the CDR3 is TGTGCCAGCAGTTTCGGGACAGCCAATGAAAAACTGTTTTTT. Translation: CASSFGTANEKLFF.

The chain links TRBV19 to TRBJ2-1; TRBD1 matches 9 bases. The germline V gene encodes CDR1 LNHDA and CDR2 SQIVND (reference sequence). J was trimmed by 7 bases and V by 0 bases; bases with no gene match: 4. CDR3 length equals 15 residues. CDR3 residues: CASSIEGQGLNEQFF. For the CDR3, the DNA is TGTGCCAGTAGTATAGAGGGACAGGGTTTGAATGAGCAGTTCTTC.

This clone was detected a few times. The chain combines TRBV5-4 with TRBJ1-2; 7 bases match TRBD1. This CDR3 is 14 amino acids long. With 3 bases clipped from V and 8 bases from J, the junction kept 10 bases outside the gene matches. From germline, CDR1 is SGHNT and CDR2 YYREEE (reference sequence). This CDR3 reads CASSYRQGLNGYTF. The CDR3 DNA reads as TGTGCCAGCAGCTACCGACAGGGTCTAAACGGCTACACCTTC.

This chain links TRBV10-3 with TRBJ2-7, with unresolved D. The CDR3 sequence is 12 residues long. CDR1 is ENHRY, CDR2 SYGVKD, per germline. Trimming stripped 0 bases from V and 9 bases from J, with 9 bases between. The CDR3 here is CAISESSAGQYF. The CDR3 bases are TGTGCCATCAGTGAGTCGTCAGCAGGGCAGTACTTC.

This clone occurred once. The genes are TRBV27 and TRBJ2-3; D remains unclear. Germline assignment: CDR1 MNHEY and CDR2 SMNVEV (reference sequence). The length of the CDR3 is 12 residues. Deletions cut 5 bases from V and 2 bases from J, with 5 bases between. The chain's CDR3 is CASSNPTDTQYF. In DNA, the CDR3 is TGTGCCAGCAGTAACCCCACAGATACGCAGTATTTT.

This clone has only a few counts. The V gene is TRBV4-3, the J gene TRBJ2-3; the D is unclear. This CDR3 spans 13 amino acids. CDR1 and CDR2 (germline): LGHNA, YSLEER. Trimming stripped 4 bases from V and 1 base from J, with 6 bases between. CDR3 loop: CASSLQRTDTQYF. The CDR3 DNA reads as TGCGCCAGCAGCCTACAACGCACAGATACGCAGTATTTT.

The J gene is TRBJ2-7, the V gene TRBV5-1, with 9 bases lining up with TRBD1. V lost 4 bases and J lost 7; bases outside the gene matches: 3. This CDR3 has 12 residues. Germline CDR1 SGHRS, CDR2 YFSETQ. The CDR3 bases are TGCGCCAGCAGCCGGGACAGGGAGGAGCAGTACTTC. It yields the protein CASSRDREEQYF. Full variable domain (missing parts from reference TRBV5-1 and TRBJ2-7): KAGVTQTPRYLIKTRGQQVTLSCSPISGHRSVSWYQQTPGQGLQFLFEYFSETQRNKGNFPGRFSGRQFSNSRSEMNVSTLELGDSALYLCASSRDREEQYFGPGTRLTVT.

The chain has TRBV7-9 and TRBJ2-7; D perhaps matches TRBD1 (6 bases). Trimming left V 5 bases short and J 6 bases short, with 11 bases between. Germline CDR1 is SEHNR and CDR2 is FQNEAQ (reference sequence). The CDR3 totals 12 residues. CDR3 nucleotide sequence: TGTGCCAGCAGCCCCCGGGACATCGAGCAGTACTTC. It specifies CASSPRDIEQYF.

This chain connects TRBV10-3 to TRBJ2-5; no definite D call. The V end was cut by 6 bases, the J end by 1 base, with 6 bases between. Germline assignment: CDR1 ENHRY and CDR2 SYGVKD. This CDR3 is built from 12 residues. CDR3 nucleotides: TGTGCCATCAGCTCATCCCAAGAGACCCAGTACTTC. Protein product: CAISSSQETQYF.

This sequence joins TRBV7-3 and TRBJ1-1; unclear D gene. This CDR3 region has 15 residues. CDR1 is SGHTA, CDR2 FQGTGA, per germline. V gave up 1 base and J gave up 1 base, with 10 bases separating them. CDR3 nucleotides: TGTGCCAGCAGCTTAAAGGTCTCGGGGAACACTGAAGCTTTCTTT. It translates to CASSLKVSGNTEAFF.

The chain recombines TRBV7-9 with TRBJ2-5; D assignment may be TRBD1 or TRBD2 (5 bases each). The CDR3 runs to 15 residues. Germline-derived CDR1 and CDR2 are SEHNR and FQNEAQ (reference sequence). Trimming cost V 4 bases and J 5 bases, with 17 bases left between them. CDR3 DNA: TGTGCCAGCAGCTCTAGGGGACGGTTGGGGGAGACCCAGTACTTC. Translated: CASSSRGRLGETQYF. Together with reference TRBV7-9 and TRBJ2-5, the CDR3 gives the full variable domain: DTGVSQNPRHKITKRGQNVTFRCDPISEHNRLYWYRQTLGQGPEFLTYFQNEAQLEKSRLLSDRFSAERPKGSFSTLEIQRTEQGDSAMYLCASSSRGRLGETQYFGPGTRLLVL.